What follows are 6 T cell receptor beta chains derived from one specimen sequenced in a study of cytomegalovirus exposure and HLA in healthy donors. It was with 60 Vbeta and 13 Jbeta primers that the PCR ran. Sequencing was performed with immunoSEQ multiplex PCR; in TCRdb, only in-frame clones are kept and a portion is missing. This table holds fewer than 80,000 clones, 70% to 80% found once. The specimen sequenced was PBMCs. These receptor sequences come from a man aged 18 to 35 in good health and CMV-seronegative.

The V call is TRBV28, the J call TRBJ2-7, with 7 nucleotides matching TRBD1. Germline CDR1 and CDR2: MDHEN and SYDVKM. Trimming removed 2 bases from V and 2 bases from J; junction bases left unmatched: 3. CDR3 length equals 14 residues. The CDR3 sequence is CASSLTGATYEQYF. For the CDR3, the DNA is TGTGCCAGCAGTTTAACAGGGGCGACCTACGAGCAGTACTTC. Drawing the rest from reference TRBV28 and TRBJ2-7, the complete variable domain is DVKVTQSSRYLVKRTGEKVFLECVQDMDHENMFWYRQDPGLGLRLIYFSYDVKMKEKGDIPEGYSVSREKKERFSLILESASTNQTSMYLCASSLTGATYEQYFGPGTRLTVT.

CDR3 nucleotide sequence: TGTGCCAGCAGTACCATCCCTGGGACAGGCAATCAGCCCCAGCATTTT. It translates to CASSTIPGTGNQPQHF. The chain carries TRBV27 and TRBJ1-5; 7 nucleotides match TRBD1. Germline values: CDR1 MNHEY, CDR2 SMNVEV (reference sequence). The CDR3 contains 16 residues. J gave up 2 bases and V 5 bases, and 9 bases lay outside the gene matches.

The chain has TRBV19 and TRBJ2-6; 12 bases line up with TRBD1. The germline CDR1 and CDR2 sequences are LNHDA and SQIVND (reference sequence). The V gene end was trimmed by 1 base and the J gene end by 4 bases; junction bases not matched to a gene: 2. CDR3 length: 17 residues. CDR3 nucleotides: TGTGCCAGTAGTATAGGGGACAGGGGGCGCGGGGCCAACGTCCTGACTTTC. This encodes CASSIGDRGRGANVLTF.

The chain combines TRBV6-1 with TRBJ2-7, with D maybe TRBD2 (6 bases). CDR3 length: 14 amino acids. The V and J ends lost 7 bases and 3 bases respectively, with 16 bases between them. Per germline, CDR1 MNHNS and CDR2 SASEGT. The CDR3 nucleotides read TGTGCCAGCATGACTCCCGGGAGTCACTACGAGCAGTACGTC. Translation: CASMTPGSHYEQYV.

This clone was counted a single time. The V and J genes are TRBV6-1 and TRBJ1-4, with TRBD1 as a possible D gene (6 bases). Germline V gene data show CDR1 as MNHNS and CDR2 as SASEGT. Trimming removed 1 base from V and 4 bases from J, with 10 bases in between. The CDR3 is made up of 15 amino acids. Written as DNA, the CDR3 is TGTGCCAGCAGTGAAGTGGGGGCTGATAATGAAAAACTGTTTTTT. Translated: CASSEVGADNEKLFF.

This chain joins TRBV14 and TRBJ1-1; D gene unclear. Germline assignment: CDR1 SGHDN and CDR2 FVKESK. Trimming took 0 bases from V and 11 from J, leaving 10 bases between them. The CDR3 is made up of 12 amino acids. The CDR3 DNA sequence: TGTGCCAGCAGCCAAGACCGGGTATCGGCTTTCTTT. Protein sequence: CASSQDRVSAFF.